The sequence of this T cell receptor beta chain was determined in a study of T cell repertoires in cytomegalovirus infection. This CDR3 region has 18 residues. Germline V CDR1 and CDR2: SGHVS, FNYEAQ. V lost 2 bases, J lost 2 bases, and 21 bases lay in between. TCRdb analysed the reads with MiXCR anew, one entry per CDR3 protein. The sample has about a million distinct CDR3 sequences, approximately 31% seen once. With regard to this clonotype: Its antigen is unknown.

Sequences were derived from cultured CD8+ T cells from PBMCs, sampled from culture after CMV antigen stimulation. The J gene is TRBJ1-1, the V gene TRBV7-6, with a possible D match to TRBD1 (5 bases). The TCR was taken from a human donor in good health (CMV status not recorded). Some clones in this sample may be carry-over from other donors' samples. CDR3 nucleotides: TGTGCCAGCAGCTTAATAGGGGAAGGGCCCTTTTCAAACACTGAAGCTTTCTTT. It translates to CASSLIGEGPFSNTEAFF.